These T cell receptor beta chains were read from a single sample in a study of T cells expressing NK-cell markers. TCRdb re-called the 5' RACE reads and shows each CDR3 protein once, DNA omitted. The data include almost 450,000 distinct CDR3 sequences; the top ten clones carry about 7.3%. Sequencing was done on a sample of blood T cells: a sorted CD56 or NKG2C T cell subset, CD4+ or CD8+ T cells, or bulk PBMC T cells (not recorded which). The source is a woman aged 18 to 75 in good health. Each CDR3 is given with its conserved first and last residue.

J: TRBJ1-4; V: TRBV10-3; CDR3: CAISESGEKLFF
J: TRBJ2-1; V: TRBV7-2; CDR3: CASSTDRAYNEQFF
J: TRBJ2-3; V: TRBV11-2; CDR3: CASSWTGTDTQYF
J: TRBJ2-5; V: TRBV11-2; CDR3: CASSSGLETQYF
J: TRBJ2-6; V: TRBV19; CDR3: CASSMDGYSGANVLTF
J: TRBJ1-1; V: TRBV11-2; CDR3: CASSLVPGNTEAFF
J: TRBJ2-3; V: TRBV5-1; CDR3: CASRTGDLSTDTQYF
J: TRBJ2-1; V: TRBV5-1; CDR3: CASSFTGGSYNEQFF
J: TRBJ1-3; V: TRBV7-2; CDR3: CASSFISGTGNTIYF
J: TRBJ2-6; V: TRBV5-1; CDR3: CASSLEGRTGSSGANVLTF
J: TRBJ1-1; V: TRBV27; CDR3: CASSSLSPREAFF
J: TRBJ1-6; V: TRBV5-1; CDR3: CASRPGTGGRSPLHF
J: TRBJ2-7; V: TRBV5-1; CDR3: CASSFSAARNEQYF
J: TRBJ2-7; V: TRBV29-1; CDR3: CSVEFGESYEQYF
J: TRBJ2-5; V: TRBV5-6; CDR3: CASSLTPGQQETQYF
J: TRBJ2-1; V: TRBV9; CDR3: CASSSSSGRGVLNEQFF